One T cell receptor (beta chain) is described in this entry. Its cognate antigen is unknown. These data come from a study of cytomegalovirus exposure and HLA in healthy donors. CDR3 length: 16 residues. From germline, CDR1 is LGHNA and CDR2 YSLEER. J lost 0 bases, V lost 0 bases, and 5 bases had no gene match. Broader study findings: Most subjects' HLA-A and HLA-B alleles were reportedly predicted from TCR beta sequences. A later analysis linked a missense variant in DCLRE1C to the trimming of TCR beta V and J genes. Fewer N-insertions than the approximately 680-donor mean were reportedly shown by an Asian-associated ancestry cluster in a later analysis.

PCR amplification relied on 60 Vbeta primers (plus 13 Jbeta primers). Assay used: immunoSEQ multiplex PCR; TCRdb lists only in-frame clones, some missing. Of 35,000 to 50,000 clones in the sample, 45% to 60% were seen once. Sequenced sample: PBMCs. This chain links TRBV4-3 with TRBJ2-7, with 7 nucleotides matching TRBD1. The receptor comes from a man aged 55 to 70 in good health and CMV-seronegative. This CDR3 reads CASSQDRQGDSYEQYF. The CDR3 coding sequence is TGCGCCAGCAGCCAAGATCGGCAGGGGGACTCCTACGAGCAGTACTTC.